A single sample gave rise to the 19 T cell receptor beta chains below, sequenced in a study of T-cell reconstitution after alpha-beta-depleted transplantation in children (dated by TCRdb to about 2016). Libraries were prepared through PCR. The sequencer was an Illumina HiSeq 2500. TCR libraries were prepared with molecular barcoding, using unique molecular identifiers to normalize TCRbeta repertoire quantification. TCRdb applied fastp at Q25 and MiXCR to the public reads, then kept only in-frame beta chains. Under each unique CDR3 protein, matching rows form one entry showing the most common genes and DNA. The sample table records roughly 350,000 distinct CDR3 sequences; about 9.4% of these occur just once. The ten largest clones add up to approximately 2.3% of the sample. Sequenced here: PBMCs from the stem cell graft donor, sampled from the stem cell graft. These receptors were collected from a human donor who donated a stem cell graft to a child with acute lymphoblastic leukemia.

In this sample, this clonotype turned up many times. This CDR3 is CASSEDRVLTDTQYF. The CDR3 nucleotides read TGTGCCAGCAGTGAAGACAGGGTTTTGACAGATACGCAGTATTTT. The chain couples TRBV9 to TRBJ2-3, with 7 bases matching TRBD1. The CDR3 totals 15 residues. V lost 5 bases and J lost 3; bases outside the gene matches: 9. Germline V lookup: CDR1 SGDLS, CDR2 YYNGEE.

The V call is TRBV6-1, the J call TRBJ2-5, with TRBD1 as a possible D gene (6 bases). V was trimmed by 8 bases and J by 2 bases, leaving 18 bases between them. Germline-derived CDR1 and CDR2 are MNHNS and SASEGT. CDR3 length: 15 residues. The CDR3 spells CASFAYVTGQETQYF. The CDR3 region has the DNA TGTGCCAGCTTCGCTTACGTGACAGGACAAGAGACCCAGTACTTC.

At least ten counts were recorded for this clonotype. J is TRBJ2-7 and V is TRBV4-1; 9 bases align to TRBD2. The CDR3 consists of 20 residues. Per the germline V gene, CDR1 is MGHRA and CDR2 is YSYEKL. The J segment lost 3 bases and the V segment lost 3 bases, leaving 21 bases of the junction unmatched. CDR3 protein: CASSQIPSRGGRVPSYEQYF. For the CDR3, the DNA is TGCGCCAGCAGCCAGATCCCCTCCCGGGGCGGGAGGGTCCCTAGCTACGAGCAGTACTTC.

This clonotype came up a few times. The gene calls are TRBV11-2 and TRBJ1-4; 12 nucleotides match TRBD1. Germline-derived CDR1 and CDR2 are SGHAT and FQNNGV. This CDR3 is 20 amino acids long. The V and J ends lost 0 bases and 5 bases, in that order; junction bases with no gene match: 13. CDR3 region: CASSLDTWGTGGSGNEKLFF. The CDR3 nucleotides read TGTGCCAGCAGCTTAGACACTTGGGGGACAGGGGGCTCGGGGAATGAAAAACTGTTTTTT.

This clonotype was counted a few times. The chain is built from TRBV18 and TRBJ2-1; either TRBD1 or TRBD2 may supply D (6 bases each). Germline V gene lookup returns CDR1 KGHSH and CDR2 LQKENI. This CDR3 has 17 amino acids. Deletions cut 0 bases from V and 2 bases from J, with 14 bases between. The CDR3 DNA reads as TGTGCCAGCTCACCACCTAGGGGGGTAGCCACCTACAATGAGCAGTTCTTC. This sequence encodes CASSPPRGVATYNEQFF.

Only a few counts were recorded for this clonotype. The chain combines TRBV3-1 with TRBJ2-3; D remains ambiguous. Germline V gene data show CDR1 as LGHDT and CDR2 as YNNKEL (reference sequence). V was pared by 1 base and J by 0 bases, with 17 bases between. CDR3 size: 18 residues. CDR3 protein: CASSQARVKSESTDTQYF. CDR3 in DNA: TGTGCCAGCAGCCAAGCTAGGGTCAAGAGCGAAAGCACAGATACGCAGTATTTT.

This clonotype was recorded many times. This CDR3 is CATRGRATYNEQFF. Here the CDR3 DNA reads TGTGCCACCAGAGGCCGGGCCACCTACAATGAGCAGTTCTTC. This chain links TRBV15 with TRBJ2-1, with D hard to call. The germline V gene encodes CDR1 LNHNV and CDR2 YYDKDF (reference sequence). This CDR3 has 14 amino acids. V gave up 6 bases and J gave up 2 bases, with 11 bases separating them.

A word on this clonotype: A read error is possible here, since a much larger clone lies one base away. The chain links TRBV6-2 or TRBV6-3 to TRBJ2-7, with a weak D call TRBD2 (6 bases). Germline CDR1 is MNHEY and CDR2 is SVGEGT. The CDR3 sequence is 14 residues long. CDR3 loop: CASSLTGGVYDQYF. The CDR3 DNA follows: TGTGCCAGCAGCCTTACTGGCGGGGTATACGACCAGTACTTC.

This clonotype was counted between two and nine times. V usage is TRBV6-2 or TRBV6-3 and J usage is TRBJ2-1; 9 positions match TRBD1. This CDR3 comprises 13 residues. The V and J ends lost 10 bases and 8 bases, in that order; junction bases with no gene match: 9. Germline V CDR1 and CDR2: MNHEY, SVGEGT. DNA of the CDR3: TGTGCCACCTTCGGGACAGGGCAGGATGAGCAGTTCTTC. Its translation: CATFGTGQDEQFF.

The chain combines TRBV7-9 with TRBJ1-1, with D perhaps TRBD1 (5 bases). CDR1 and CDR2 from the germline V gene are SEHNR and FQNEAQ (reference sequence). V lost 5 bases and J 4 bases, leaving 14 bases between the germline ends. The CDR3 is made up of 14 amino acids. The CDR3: CASSRGPGGTEAFF. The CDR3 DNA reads TGTGCCAGCAGCCGTGGGCCGGGGGGCACTGAAGCTTTCTTT.

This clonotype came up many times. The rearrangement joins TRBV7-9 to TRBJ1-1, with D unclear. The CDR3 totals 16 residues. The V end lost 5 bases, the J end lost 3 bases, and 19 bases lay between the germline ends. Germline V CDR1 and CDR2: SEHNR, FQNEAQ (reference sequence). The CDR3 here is CASSPNGPGTDTEAFF. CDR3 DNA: TGTGCCAGCAGCCCGAATGGGCCCGGAACAGACACTGAAGCTTTCTTT. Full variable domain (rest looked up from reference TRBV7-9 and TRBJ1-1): DTGVSQNPRHKITKRGQNVTFRCDPISEHNRLYWYRQTLGQGPEFLTYFQNEAQLEKSRLLSDRFSAERPKGSFSTLEIQRTEQGDSAMYLCASSPNGPGTDTEAFFGQGTRLTVV.

The CDR3: CASSLSVGTSSYNEQFF. As DNA, the CDR3 is TGTGCCAGCAGCTTAAGTGTGGGTACTAGCTCCTACAATGAGCAGTTCTTC. V gene TRBV7-6 combines with J gene TRBJ2-1, with TRBD2 as a possible D gene (5 bases). Trimming removed 2 bases from V and 0 bases from J, with 14 bases in between. Germline CDR1 SGHVS, CDR2 FNYEAQ. The CDR3 spans 17 residues. Variable domain in full (rest from reference TRBV7-6 and TRBJ2-1): GAGVSQSPRYKVTKRGQDVALRCDPISGHVSLYWYRQALGQGPEFLTYFNYEAQQDKSGLPNDRFSAERPEGSISTLTIQRTEQRDSAMYRCASSLSVGTSSYNEQFFGPGTRLTVL.

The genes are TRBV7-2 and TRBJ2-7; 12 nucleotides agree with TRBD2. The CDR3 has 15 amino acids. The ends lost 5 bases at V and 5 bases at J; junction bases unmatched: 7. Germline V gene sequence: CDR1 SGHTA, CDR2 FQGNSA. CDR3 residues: CASSVTSGRHNEQYF. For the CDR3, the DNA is TGTGCCAGCAGCGTGACTAGCGGGAGACACAACGAGCAGTACTTC.

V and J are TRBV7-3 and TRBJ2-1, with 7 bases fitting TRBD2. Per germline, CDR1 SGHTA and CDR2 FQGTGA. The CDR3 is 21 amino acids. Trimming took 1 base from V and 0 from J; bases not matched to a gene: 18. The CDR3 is CASSLNGEASSGPPSYNEQFF. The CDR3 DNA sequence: TGTGCCAGCAGCTTAAACGGGGAGGCCTCTAGCGGACCTCCCTCCTACAATGAGCAGTTCTTC.

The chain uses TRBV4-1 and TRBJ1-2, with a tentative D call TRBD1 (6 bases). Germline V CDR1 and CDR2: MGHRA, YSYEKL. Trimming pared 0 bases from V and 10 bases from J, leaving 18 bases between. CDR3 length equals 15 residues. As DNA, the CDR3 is TGCGCCAGCAGCCAAGATAATAACGTGTACAGGGCCTACACCTTC. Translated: CASSQDNNVYRAYTF.

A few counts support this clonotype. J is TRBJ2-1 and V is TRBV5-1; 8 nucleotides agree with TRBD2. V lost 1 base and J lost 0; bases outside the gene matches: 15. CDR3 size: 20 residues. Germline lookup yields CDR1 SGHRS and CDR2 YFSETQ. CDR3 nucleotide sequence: TGCGCCAGCAGCTTGCGCACTAGCGGTCGACCGGTAAGCTCCTACAATGAGCAGTTCTTC. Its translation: CASSLRTSGRPVSSYNEQFF.

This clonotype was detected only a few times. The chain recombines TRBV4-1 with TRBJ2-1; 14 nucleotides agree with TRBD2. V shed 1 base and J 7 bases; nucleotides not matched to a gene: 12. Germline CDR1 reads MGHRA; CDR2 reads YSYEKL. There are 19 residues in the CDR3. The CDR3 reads CASSQAHRSGTSGRNEQFF. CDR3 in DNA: TGCGCCAGCAGCCAAGCTCACCGCTCCGGGACTAGCGGGAGAAATGAGCAGTTCTTC.

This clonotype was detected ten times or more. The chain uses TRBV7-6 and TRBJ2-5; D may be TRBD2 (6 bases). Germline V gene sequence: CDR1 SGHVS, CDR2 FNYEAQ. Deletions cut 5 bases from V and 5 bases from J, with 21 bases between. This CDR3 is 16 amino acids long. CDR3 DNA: TGTGCCAGCAGCACGACCGGGACTCTCTATGGGGAGACCCAGTACTTC. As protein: CASSTTGTLYGETQYF.

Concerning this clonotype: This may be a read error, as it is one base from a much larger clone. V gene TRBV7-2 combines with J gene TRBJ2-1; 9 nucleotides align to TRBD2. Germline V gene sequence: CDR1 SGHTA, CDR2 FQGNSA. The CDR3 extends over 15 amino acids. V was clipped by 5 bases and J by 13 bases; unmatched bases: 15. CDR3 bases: TGTGCCAGCAGCACCACCGGGACTAGCTGGAGTGACCAGTTCTTC. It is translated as CASSTTGTSWSDQFF.